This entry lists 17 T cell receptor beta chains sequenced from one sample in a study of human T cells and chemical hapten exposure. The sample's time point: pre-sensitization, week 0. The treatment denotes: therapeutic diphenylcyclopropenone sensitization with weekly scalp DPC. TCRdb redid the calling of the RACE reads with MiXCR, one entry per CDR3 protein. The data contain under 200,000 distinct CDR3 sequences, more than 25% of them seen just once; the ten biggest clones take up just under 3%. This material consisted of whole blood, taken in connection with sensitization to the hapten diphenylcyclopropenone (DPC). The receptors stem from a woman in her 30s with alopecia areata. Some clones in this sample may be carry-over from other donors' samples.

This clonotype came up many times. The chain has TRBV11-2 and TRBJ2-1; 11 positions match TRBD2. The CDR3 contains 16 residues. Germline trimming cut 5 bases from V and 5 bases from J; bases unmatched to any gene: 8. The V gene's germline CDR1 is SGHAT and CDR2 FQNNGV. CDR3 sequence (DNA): TGTGCCAGCAGCCCAAATAGCGGGGGGGCAAACAATGAGCAGTTCTTC. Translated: CASSPNSGGANNEQFF.

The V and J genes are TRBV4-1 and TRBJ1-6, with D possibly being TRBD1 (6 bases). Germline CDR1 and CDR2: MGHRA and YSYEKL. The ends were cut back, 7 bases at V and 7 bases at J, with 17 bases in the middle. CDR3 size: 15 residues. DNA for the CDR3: TGCGCCAGCACCCTAGGACAGAATGGAAATTCACCCCTCCACTTT. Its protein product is CASTLGQNGNSPLHF.

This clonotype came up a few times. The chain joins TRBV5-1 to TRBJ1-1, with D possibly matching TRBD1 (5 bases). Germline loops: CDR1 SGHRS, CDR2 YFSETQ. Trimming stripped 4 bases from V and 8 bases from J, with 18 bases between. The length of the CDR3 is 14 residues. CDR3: CASSLRQGTEEAFF. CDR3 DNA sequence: TGCGCCAGCAGCCTAAGGCAGGGCACCGAAGAAGCTTTCTTT. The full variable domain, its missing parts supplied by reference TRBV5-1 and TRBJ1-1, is KAGVTQTPRYLIKTRGQQVTLSCSPISGHRSVSWYQQTPGQGLQFLFEYFSETQRNKGNFPGRFSGRQFSNSRSEMNVSTLELGDSALYLCASSLRQGTEEAFFGQGTRLTVV.

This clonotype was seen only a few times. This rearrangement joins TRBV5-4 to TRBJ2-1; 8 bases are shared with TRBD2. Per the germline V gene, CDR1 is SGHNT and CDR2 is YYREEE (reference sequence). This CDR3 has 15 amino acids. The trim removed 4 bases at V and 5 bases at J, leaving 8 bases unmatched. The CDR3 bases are TGTGCCAGCAGCCTGGGATTAGCGGGGAACAATGAGCAGTTCTTC. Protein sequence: CASSLGLAGNNEQFF.

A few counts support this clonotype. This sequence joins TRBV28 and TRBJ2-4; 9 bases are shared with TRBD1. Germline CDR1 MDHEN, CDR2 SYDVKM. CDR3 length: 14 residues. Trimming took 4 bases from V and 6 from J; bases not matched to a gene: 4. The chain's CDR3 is CASSSGTGRNIQYF. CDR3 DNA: TGTGCCAGCAGTTCGGGGACAGGGAGAAACATTCAGTACTTC.

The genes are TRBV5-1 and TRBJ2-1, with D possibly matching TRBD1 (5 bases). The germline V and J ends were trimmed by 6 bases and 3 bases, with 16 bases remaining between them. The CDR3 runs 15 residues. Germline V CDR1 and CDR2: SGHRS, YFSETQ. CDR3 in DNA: TGCGCCAGCACCGCGGCACCAGGGAACTACAATGAGCAGTTCTTC. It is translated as CASTAAPGNYNEQFF.

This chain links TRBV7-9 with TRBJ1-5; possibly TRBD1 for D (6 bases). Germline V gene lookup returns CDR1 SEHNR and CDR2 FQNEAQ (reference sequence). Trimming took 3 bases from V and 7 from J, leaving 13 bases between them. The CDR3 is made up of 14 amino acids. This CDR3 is CASSLAGAYQPQHF. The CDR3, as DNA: TGTGCCAGCAGCTTGGCGGGGGCTTACCAGCCCCAGCATTTT.

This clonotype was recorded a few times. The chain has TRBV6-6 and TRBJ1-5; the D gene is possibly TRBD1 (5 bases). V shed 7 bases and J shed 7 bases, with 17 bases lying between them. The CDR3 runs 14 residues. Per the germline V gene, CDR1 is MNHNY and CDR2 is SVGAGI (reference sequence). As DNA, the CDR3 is TGTGCCAGCACCACGGGGTCGCGGGGGCAGCCCCAGCATTTT. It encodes CASTTGSRGQPQHF.

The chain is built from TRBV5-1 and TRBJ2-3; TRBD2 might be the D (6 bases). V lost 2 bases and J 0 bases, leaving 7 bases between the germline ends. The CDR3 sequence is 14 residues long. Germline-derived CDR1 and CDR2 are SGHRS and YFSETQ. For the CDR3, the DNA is TGCGCCAGCAGCTTCGGGACTAGCACAGATACGCAGTATTTT. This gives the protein CASSFGTSTDTQYF.

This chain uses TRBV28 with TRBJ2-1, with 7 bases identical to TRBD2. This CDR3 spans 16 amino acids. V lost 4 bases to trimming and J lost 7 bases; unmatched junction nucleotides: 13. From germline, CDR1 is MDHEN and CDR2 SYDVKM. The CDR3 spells CASSSGSGGSWNEQFF. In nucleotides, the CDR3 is TGTGCCAGCAGTTCCGGAAGTGGCGGGAGTTGGAATGAGCAGTTCTTC.

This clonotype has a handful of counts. This chain's CDR3 is CASSLSGGVGTYNEQFF. For the CDR3, the DNA is TGTGCCAGCAGTTTATCTGGGGGGGTGGGGACCTACAATGAGCAGTTCTTC. The V call is TRBV28, the J call TRBJ2-1; 7 nucleotides match TRBD2. Looked up from germline, CDR1 is MDHEN and CDR2 is SYDVKM. V was pared by 1 base and J by 2 bases, with 8 bases of the junction left unmatched. This CDR3 is built from 17 residues. The full variable domain, in which reference TRBV28 and TRBJ2-1 provide the parts outside the CDR3, is DVKVTQSSRYLVKRTGEKVFLECVQDMDHENMFWYRQDPGLGLRLIYFSYDVKMKEKGDIPEGYSVSREKKERFSLILESASTNQTSMYLCASSLSGGVGTYNEQFFGPGTRLTVL.

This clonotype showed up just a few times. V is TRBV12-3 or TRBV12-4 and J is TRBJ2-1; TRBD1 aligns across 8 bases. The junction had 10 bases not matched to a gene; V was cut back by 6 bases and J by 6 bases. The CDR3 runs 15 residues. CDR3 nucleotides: TGTGCCAGCAGGTATTCAGGGGGCTGGAGCAATGAGCAGTTCTTC. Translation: CASRYSGGWSNEQFF.

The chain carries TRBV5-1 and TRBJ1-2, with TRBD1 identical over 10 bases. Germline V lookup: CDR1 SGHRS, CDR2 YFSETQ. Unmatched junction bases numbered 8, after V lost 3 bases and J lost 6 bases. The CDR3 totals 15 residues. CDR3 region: CASSSTWDRGDGYTF. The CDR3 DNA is TGCGCCAGCAGCTCCACCTGGGACAGGGGAGATGGCTACACCTTC.

CDR3 coding DNA: TGCAGCTGTCTTGCCCCTCCCCACCAAGAGACCCAGTACTTC. Amino acids: CSCLAPPHQETQYF. This rearrangement joins TRBV29-1 to TRBJ2-5, with unresolved D. Trimming removed 8 bases at V and 0 bases at J, with 16 bases between. Germline V lookup: CDR1 SQVTM, CDR2 ANQGSEA. The CDR3 length is 14 residues.

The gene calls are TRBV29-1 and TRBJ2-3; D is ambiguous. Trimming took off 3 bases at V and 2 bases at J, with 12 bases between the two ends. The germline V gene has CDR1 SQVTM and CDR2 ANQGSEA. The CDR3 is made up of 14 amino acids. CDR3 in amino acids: CSVDGELSTDTQYF. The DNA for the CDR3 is TGCAGCGTTGATGGGGAACTTTCCACAGATACGCAGTATTTT.

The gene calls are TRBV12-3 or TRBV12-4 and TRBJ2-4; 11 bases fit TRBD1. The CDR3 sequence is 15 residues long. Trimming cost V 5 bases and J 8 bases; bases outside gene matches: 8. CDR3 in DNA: TGTGCCAGCAGTCCGTGGACAGGGGGCCTTGACATTCAGTACTTC. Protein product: CASSPWTGGLDIQYF.

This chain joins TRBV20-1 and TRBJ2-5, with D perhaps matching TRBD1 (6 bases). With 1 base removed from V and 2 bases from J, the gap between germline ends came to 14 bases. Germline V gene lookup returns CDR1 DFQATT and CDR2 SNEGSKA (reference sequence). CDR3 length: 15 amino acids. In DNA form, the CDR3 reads TGCAGTGCTAGAGGGGACACTGGCGGGCAAGAGACCCAGTACTTC. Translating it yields CSARGDTGGQETQYF.